Each of the 21 T cell receptor beta chains below was sequenced from the same sample in a study of cytomegalovirus exposure and HLA in healthy donors. With 60 Vbeta and 13 Jbeta primers, the PCR was carried out. Profiling relied on immunoSEQ multiplex PCR, and the TCRdb table lists in-frame clones only, not all of them. There are 110,000 to 150,000 clones in the sample; just under 70% occur only once, and about 4.1% lies in the top ten. Sequencing input: PBMCs. These receptor sequences come from a man in his sixties in good health and CMV-seronegative.

The count of this clone is one. The V call is TRBV11-2, the J call TRBJ2-7, with a weak D call TRBD2 (6 bases). The germline V gene has CDR1 SGHAT and CDR2 FQNNGV. Deletions cut 5 bases from V and 6 bases from J, with 17 bases between. This CDR3 region has 14 residues. Here the CDR3 DNA reads TGTGCCAGCAGCCTCGGGACTGATGCCTCCGAGCAGTACTTC. It translates to CASSLGTDASEQYF.

This clone appeared a single time. This rearrangement joins TRBV27 to TRBJ2-1; 8 nucleotides agree with TRBD2. The CDR3 spans 14 residues. Unmatched junction bases numbered 6, after V lost 2 bases and J lost 9 bases. The V gene's germline CDR1 is MNHEY and CDR2 SMNVEV (reference sequence). The CDR3, as DNA: TGTGCCAGCAGTTTAGCTGGGCGGGAGGTTGAGCAGTTCTTC. Its translation: CASSLAGREVEQFF.

The chain combines TRBV28 with TRBJ2-7; TRBD2 might be the D (6 bases). This CDR3 region has 12 residues. Germline lookup yields CDR1 MDHEN and CDR2 SYDVKM. The CDR3: CKTAGSAYEQYF. The CDR3 coding sequence is TGTAAGACCGCGGGAAGTGCCTACGAGCAGTACTTC.

The chain links TRBV5-4 to TRBJ2-2; 9 bases fit TRBD1. V lost 3 bases to trimming and J lost 5 bases; unmatched junction nucleotides: 5. CDR1 is SGHNT and CDR2 is YYREEE in the germline V gene (reference sequence). The CDR3 covers 15 residues. CDR3: CASSWGTGRTGELFF. The CDR3 DNA sequence: TGTGCCAGCAGCTGGGGGACAGGGAGGACCGGGGAGCTGTTTTTT.

This sequence joins TRBV7-2 and TRBJ2-7; maybe TRBD2 (5 bases). This CDR3 is built from 14 residues. Germline V CDR1 and CDR2: SGHTA, FQGNSA. Trimming pared 0 bases from V and 3 bases from J, leaving 9 bases between. The CDR3 DNA follows: TGTGCCAGCAGCTTAGCGCTAGCTGGCTACGAGCAGTACTTC. Translating gives CASSLALAGYEQYF. Filled out from reference TRBV7-2 and TRBJ2-7, the complete variable domain reads GAGVSQSPSNKVTEKGKDVELRCDPISGHTALYWYRQSLGQGLEFLIYFQGNSAPDKSGLPSDRFSAERTGGSVSTLTIQRTQQEDSAVYLCASSLALAGYEQYFGPGTRLTVT.

This clone was seen only a few times. This rearrangement joins TRBV14 to TRBJ2-3; 9 bases align to TRBD1. Germline assignment: CDR1 SGHDN and CDR2 FVKESK. V shed 2 bases and J 3 bases; nucleotides not matched to a gene: 6. CDR3 length: 16 amino acids. The CDR3 DNA reads as TGTGCCAGCAGCCAAATGGGACAGGGTGTGACAGATACGCAGTATTTT. This encodes CASSQMGQGVTDTQYF.

This clone showed up just once. This chain connects TRBV30 to TRBJ2-3; D is possibly TRBD2 (5 bases). V was trimmed by 1 base and J by 2 bases, leaving 10 bases between them. This CDR3 is 14 amino acids long. Germline V gene lookup returns CDR1 GTSNPN and CDR2 SVGIG (reference sequence). The CDR3 region has the DNA TGTGCCTGGAGTGGGAGCGGCCTCACAGATACGCAGTATTTT. The encoded protein is CAWSGSGLTDTQYF.

The V gene is TRBV11-2, the J gene TRBJ2-5; 10 bases are a match to TRBD1. CDR3 length equals 16 residues. From germline, CDR1 is SGHAT and CDR2 FQNNGV. J gave up 5 bases and V 3 bases, and 9 bases lay outside the gene matches. This CDR3 is CASSFFRDRGGETQYF. The CDR3 bases are TGTGCCAGCAGCTTCTTCCGGGACAGGGGAGGGGAGACCCAGTACTTC.

The CDR3 region has the DNA TGTGCCTGGAGCCTTACAGGGCTAGGAGAGACCCAGTACTTC. Its translation: CAWSLTGLGETQYF. The V call is TRBV30, the J call TRBJ2-5; tentatively, D is TRBD1 (6 bases). V lost 3 bases, J lost 4 bases, and 15 bases lay in between. Germline lookup yields CDR1 GTSNPN and CDR2 SVGIG (reference sequence). The CDR3 has 14 residues.

The V and J genes are TRBV28 and TRBJ1-1; unclear D gene. The CDR3 sequence is 15 residues long. Trimming left V 2 bases short and J 0 bases short, with 10 bases between. Germline V gives CDR1 MDHEN, CDR2 SYDVKM. The chain's CDR3 is CASSLRGHLNTEAFF. For the CDR3, the DNA is TGTGCCAGCAGTTTAAGAGGGCACCTGAACACTGAAGCTTTCTTT.

This clone appeared once. The chain links TRBV5-1 to TRBJ2-1, with 9 bases identical to TRBD2. Germline V gene lookup returns CDR1 SGHRS and CDR2 YFSETQ. V shed 0 bases, J shed 4 bases, and the junction held 2 bases outside the gene matches. CDR3 length: 15 residues. The CDR3 DNA sequence: TGCGCCAGCAGCTTGGCTAGCGGGACGTACAATGAGCAGTTCTTC. The encoded protein is CASSLASGTYNEQFF.

This clone showed up just once. The rearrangement joins TRBV7-8 to TRBJ2-7, with a weak D call TRBD1 (6 bases). The germline gives CDR1 SGHVS, CDR2 FQNEAQ. Deletions cut 5 bases from V and 6 bases from J, with 20 bases between. The CDR3 runs 15 residues. The CDR3 sequence is CASSAVPGQLGEQYF. CDR3 nucleotide sequence: TGTGCCAGCAGCGCGGTTCCGGGACAACTTGGCGAGCAGTACTTC.

The V call is TRBV28, the J call TRBJ1-2, with 7 bases fitting TRBD1. The CDR3 length is 16 residues. V was clipped by 2 bases and J by 4 bases; unmatched bases: 10. Germline lookup yields CDR1 MDHEN and CDR2 SYDVKM. The CDR3 DNA reads TGTGCCAGCAGTTTAGGATACCGGGACAGAAGCTATGGCTACACCTTC. Amino acids: CASSLGYRDRSYGYTF.

J is TRBJ1-1 and V is TRBV11-1, with a weak D call TRBD1 (6 bases). Germline V gene sequence: CDR1 SGHAT, CDR2 FQDESV (reference sequence). V lost 6 bases to trimming and J lost 7 bases, with 12 bases between them. The CDR3 loop spans 12 amino acids. Here the CDR3 DNA reads TGTGCCAGCAGGACACAGGGTGGTGAAGCTTTCTTT. It specifies CASRTQGGEAFF.

This clone occurred a few times. The V gene is TRBV5-5, the J gene TRBJ1-1, with D possibly being TRBD1 (5 bases). V gave up 1 base and J gave up 0 bases, with 10 bases separating them. Germline V gives CDR1 SGHKS, CDR2 YYEKEE (reference sequence). The CDR3 covers 15 residues. The CDR3 reads CASSLRGVMNTEAFF. For the CDR3, the DNA is TGTGCCAGCAGCTTGCGGGGGGTCATGAACACTGAAGCTTTCTTT.

The CDR3 reads CASSLGGQARGTGELFF. Written as DNA, the CDR3 is TGTGCCAGCAGCCTTGGGGGACAGGCGAGGGGCACCGGGGAGCTGTTTTTT. V usage is TRBV25-1 and J usage is TRBJ2-2, with TRBD1 matching over 8 bases. The CDR3 is 17 amino acids. Germline CDR1 is MGHDK and CDR2 is SYGVNS. With V trimmed by 6 bases and J by 4 bases, 13 bases remained unmatched.

The rearrangement joins TRBV19 to TRBJ2-7; a weak D match, TRBD2 (5 bases). The germline gives CDR1 LNHDA, CDR2 SQIVND (reference sequence). The CDR3 is 15 residues long. V lost 1 base and J 0 bases, leaving 10 bases between the germline ends. In DNA form, the CDR3 reads TGTGCCAGTAGTATAGGACGGGATCCCTCCTACGAGCAGTACTTC. Amino acids: CASSIGRDPSYEQYF. Full variable domain (rest looked up from reference TRBV19 and TRBJ2-7): DGGITQSPKYLFRKEGQNVTLSCEQNLNHDAMYWYRQDPGQGLRLIYYSQIVNDFQKGDIAEGYSVSREKKESFPLTVTSAQKNPTAFYLCASSIGRDPSYEQYFGPGTRLTVT.

The gene calls are TRBV6-5 and TRBJ1-1; D gene ambiguous. Germline V gives CDR1 MNHEY, CDR2 SVGAGI. This CDR3 is 13 amino acids long. V gave up 2 bases and J gave up 4 bases, with 8 bases separating them. CDR3 sequence (DNA): TGTGCCAGCAGTTACGGTGAGGGCACTGAAGCTTTCTTT. Translation: CASSYGEGTEAFF.

The rearrangement links TRBV28 to TRBJ2-7, with 7 bases identical to TRBD1. The CDR3 length is 13 residues. Trimming removed 6 bases from V and 2 bases from J; junction bases left unmatched: 4. Germline lookup yields CDR1 MDHEN and CDR2 SYDVKM. CDR3 loop: CASSIGQAYEQYF. The CDR3 region has the DNA TGTGCCAGCAGCATAGGACAGGCCTACGAGCAGTACTTC.

The J gene is TRBJ2-1, the V gene TRBV5-1; TRBD1 is a possible D gene (6 bases). The germline CDR1 and CDR2 sequences are SGHRS and YFSETQ. The CDR3 covers 14 residues. V shed 3 bases and J shed 7 bases, with 14 bases lying between them. The CDR3 nucleotides read TGCGCCAGCAGCTCGGCAGGGGCAGGGAATGAGCAGTTCTTC. It specifies CASSSAGAGNEQFF.

V and J are TRBV2 and TRBJ2-2; D is unclear. The V end lost 6 bases, the J end lost 0 bases, and 8 bases lay between the germline ends. CDR1 and CDR2 from the germline V gene are SNHLY and FYNNEI. The CDR3 runs 14 residues. The CDR3 here is CASRKTANTGELFF. The CDR3 nucleotides are TGTGCCAGCAGGAAGACTGCGAACACCGGGGAGCTGTTTTTT.